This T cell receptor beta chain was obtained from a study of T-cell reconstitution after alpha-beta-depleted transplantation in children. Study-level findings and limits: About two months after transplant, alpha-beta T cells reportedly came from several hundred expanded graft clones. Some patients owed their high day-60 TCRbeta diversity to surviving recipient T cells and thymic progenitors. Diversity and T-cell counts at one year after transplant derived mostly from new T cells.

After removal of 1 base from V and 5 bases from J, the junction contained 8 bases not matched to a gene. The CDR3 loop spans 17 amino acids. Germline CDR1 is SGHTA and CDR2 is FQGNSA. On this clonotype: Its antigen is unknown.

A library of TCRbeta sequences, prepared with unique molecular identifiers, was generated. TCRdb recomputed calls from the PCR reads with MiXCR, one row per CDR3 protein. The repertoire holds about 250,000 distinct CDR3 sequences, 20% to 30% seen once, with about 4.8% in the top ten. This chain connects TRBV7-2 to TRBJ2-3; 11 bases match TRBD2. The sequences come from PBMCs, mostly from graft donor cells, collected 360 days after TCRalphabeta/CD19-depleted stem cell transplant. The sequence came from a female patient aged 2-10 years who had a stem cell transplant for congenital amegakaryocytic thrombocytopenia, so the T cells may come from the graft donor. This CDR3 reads CASSLGASGRRGDTQYF. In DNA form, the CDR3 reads TGTGCCAGCAGCTTAGGAGCTAGCGGGAGGCGTGGAGATACGCAGTATTTT.